Described below is a single TCR beta chain sequence and its context. Its antigen is not known. This specimen belongs to a study of CD8 T cells in ankylosing spondylitis. This CDR3 has 15 amino acids. CDR1 and CDR2 (germline): MNHEY, SVGAGI. V trimming: 4 bases; J trimming: 2 bases; junction bases outside the gene matches: 5. Making the TCR beta libraries involved quantitative 5'-RACE with molecular barcodes. One entry per CDR3 protein results from TCRdb running MiXCR on the 5' RACE reads. Of under 850,000 distinct CDR3 sequences listed, 19% are singletons. General observations from the study: With a CD8+ phenotype, disease-linked clones were relatively rare in peripheral blood. It was reported that disease-linked clones were significantly enriched in matched ankylosing spondylitis synovial fluid. What appeared characteristic of ankylosing spondylitis blood was a TCR beta motif of several highly homologous variants. Some motif variants had been reported before (in reactive arthritis synovial fluid and blood).

This receptor was taken from a male donor with ankylosing spondylitis. Material for sequencing was blood, either unsorted or a sorted T cell fraction (not recorded which). This chain links TRBV6-5 with TRBJ2-1, with TRBD1 matching 7 bases. CDR3 nucleotides: TGTGCCAGCAGTTCCACCGGGACAGCCTACAATGAGCAGTTCTTC. Translating gives CASSSTGTAYNEQFF.